The sequence of this TCR beta chain was determined in a study of cytomegalovirus exposure and HLA in healthy donors. General observations from the study: A later analysis found common viral pathogens apparently linked to several of the most significant clusters.

The PCR was carried out with 60 Vbeta primers and 13 Jbeta primers. The table came from immunoSEQ multiplex PCR; TCRdb's copy has only in-frame clones and leaves some out. The data show more than 95,000 clones, roughly 76% seen once. This clone was detected once. Its specificity is not known. The CDR3 is 14 residues long. Germline trimming cut 5 bases from V and 0 bases from J; bases unmatched to any gene: 1. Germline V gene sequence: CDR1 MNHEY, CDR2 SVGAGI. V usage is TRBV6-5 and J usage is TRBJ2-3, with 8 nucleotides matching TRBD2. The sequencing input was PBMCs. This TCR was recovered from a man between 45 and 60 years old in good health and CMV-seropositive. CDR3 in amino acids: CASSQRGSTDTQYF. CDR3 nucleotides: TGTGCCAGCAGTCAGCGGGGGAGCACAGATACGCAGTATTTT.